The next 5 T cell receptor beta chains were all read from a single sample in a study of neurological immune-mediated disorders. MiXCR, run by TCRdb on the 5' RACE reads, gives a single entry per CDR3 protein. The table lists some 57,000 distinct CDR3 sequences, about 3.3% of them singletons. The sequenced material came from PBMCs. Receptors were obtained from a woman aged 55 to 70 with multiple sclerosis.

This clonotype occurred many times. The CDR3 DNA sequence: TGTGCCAGCAGCCCCACCCCCATAACTTCTAGCGGGAGGGCCATGTCCTACGAGCAGTACTTC. Translated, it gives CASSPTPITSSGRAMSYEQYF. The chain employs TRBV4-2 and TRBJ2-7, with TRBD2 matching 12 bases. The germline V gene encodes CDR1 LGHNA and CDR2 YNFKEQ. The CDR3 is 21 residues long. J gave up 1 base and V 4 bases, and 20 bases lay outside the gene matches.

This clonotype was observed many times. The chain couples TRBV20-1 to TRBJ1-2; the D gene is possibly TRBD1 (6 bases). The CDR3 covers 13 residues. V was pared by 3 bases and J by 8 bases, with 16 bases between. Per germline, CDR1 DFQATT and CDR2 SNEGSKA (reference sequence). CDR3 sequence: CSASIGGSSGYTF. In DNA, the CDR3 is TGCAGTGCTAGTATAGGGGGATCTTCAGGCTACACCTTC.

This clonotype was seen at least ten times. The V gene is TRBV6-5, the J gene TRBJ1-2, with a possible D match to TRBD1 (5 bases). The CDR3 contains 13 residues. Trimming removed 6 bases at V and 8 bases at J, with 16 bases between. Germline V gene data show CDR1 as MNHEY and CDR2 as SVGAGI. The CDR3 DNA reads TGTGCCAGCAGACGGGGCAGGGATAGGGGCTACACCTTC. As protein: CASRRGRDRGYTF.

This clonotype was counted at least ten times. The rearrangement uses TRBV5-5 and TRBJ2-1, with 11 bases lining up with TRBD2. The length of the CDR3 is 15 residues. Looked up from germline, CDR1 is SGHKS and CDR2 is YYEKEE (reference sequence). V dropped 4 bases and J dropped 6; count of bases not matched to a gene: 6. The CDR3 DNA is TGTGCCAGCAGCACGGGACTAGCGGAACGCAATGAGCAGTTCTTC. Translated, it gives CASSTGLAERNEQFF.

This clonotype was counted at least ten times. V and J are TRBV9 and TRBJ2-5, with 13 bases identical to TRBD2. This CDR3 has 15 residues. Germline CDR1 and CDR2: SGDLS and YYNGEE. J gave up 3 bases and V 3 bases, and 2 bases lay outside the gene matches. The CDR3 nucleotides are TGTGCCAGCAGCGCGGGACTAGCGGGAAAAGAGACCCAGTACTTC. Translation gives CASSAGLAGKETQYF.